This TCR beta chain appears in the sequencing data of a study of T cell repertoires in cytomegalovirus infection. Study information: Recently described HLA-C-restricted plus well-studied HLA-B-restricted CMV epitopes were used. Matching HLA type and CMV infection were both indicated by public TCR beta signatures.

TCRdb re-analysed the reads in MiXCR, keeping a single row per CDR3 protein. This table has about 100,000 distinct CDR3 sequences, about 29% appearing once. The CDR3 runs 15 residues. Per the germline V gene, CDR1 is SGHTA and CDR2 is FQGTGA. Unmatched junction bases numbered 2, after V lost 5 bases and J lost 0 bases. Points from the study as a whole: What dominated the ex vivo response were HLA-C-restricted CMV-specific TCR beta clonotypes.

This clonotype was seen ten or more times. The antigen remains undetermined. This sequence originates from a human donor in good health (CMV status not recorded). Some clones in this sample may be carry-over from other donors' samples. This sequence joins TRBV7-3 and TRBJ2-1; 9 nucleotides agree with TRBD1. Sequences were derived from CD8+ T cells from cultured PBMCs, sampled from culture after CMV antigen stimulation. Here the CDR3 DNA reads TGTGCCAGCAGCCCGACAGGGGGCTCCTACAATGAGCAGTTCTTC. Protein product: CASSPTGGSYNEQFF.